This TCR beta chain was sequenced for a study of shared clonotypes between healthy human individuals. Study-wide context: Sampling drew on donors who were a couple of women and three men aged 18 to 49.

The assay ran at deep level. Some clones are missing from TCRdb's copy, which holds only in-frame ones; the method was immunoSEQ multiplex PCR. This sample yields roughly 2 million clones, of which around 96% are seen a single time; around 1.1% belongs to the top ten. The CDR3 has 14 amino acids. CDR1 SGHAT and CDR2 FQNNGV come from the germline V gene. J lost 2 bases, V lost 0 bases, and 0 bases had no gene match. Whole-study findings and limits: Clonotype sharing among donors likely depends on sequencing depth. Only blood samples were collected, and tissue repertoires likely differ.

It was CD45RO-negative cells, positively selected for CCR7, that made up naive CD8 cells, with terminally differentiated effector memory CD45RA+ cells excluded. Concerning this clone: Its target is unknown. This specimen includes other DNA sequences encoding the same CDR3.

The V call is TRBV11-2, the J call TRBJ2-5; 7 bases match TRBD1. The receptor was derived from a man aged 18 to 35 in good health. Specimen: naive CD8+ T cells sorted from blood. CDR3 nucleotide sequence: TGTGCCAGCAGCTTAGAGGGACAGCAAGAGACCCAGTACTTC. Amino acids: CASSLEGQQETQYF. Combining the CDR3 with reference TRBV11-2 and TRBJ2-5 gives the whole variable domain EAGVAQSPRYKIIEKRQSVAFWCNPISGHATLYWYQQILGQGPKLLIQFQNNGVVDDSQLPKDRFSAERLKGVDSTLKIQPAKLEDSAVYLCASSLEGQQETQYFGPGTRLLVL.